The clone carrying this T cell receptor beta chain was counted at least ten times. This sample's TCRbeta library carried unique molecular identifier barcodes. MiXCR was run by TCRdb on the PCR reads, yielding one entry per CDR3 protein. The sample shows 100,000 to 120,000 distinct CDR3 sequences, 10% to 13% of them seen only once. V lost 0 bases to trimming and J lost 7 bases; unmatched junction nucleotides: 8. This CDR3 has 15 residues. The germline V gene has CDR1 PRHDT and CDR2 FYEKMQ (reference sequence). The record originates from a study of T-cell reconstitution after alpha-beta-depleted transplantation in children.

This chain links TRBV13 with TRBJ2-7, with 8 bases that match TRBD1. This TCR was recovered from a human donor who donated a stem cell graft to a child with acute lymphoblastic leukemia. Sequenced here: PBMCs from the stem cell graft donor, sampled from the stem cell graft. The CDR3 sequence is CASSLGGQAQQEQYF. CDR3 nucleotides: TGTGCCAGCAGCTTAGGGGGACAGGCCCAACAGGAGCAGTACTTC.